This T cell receptor (beta chain) emerged from a study of regulatory T cells in long-lasting Graves disease. Researchers made TCR beta libraries by using iRepertoire HTBI primers and running Arm-PCR on CDR3 regions. TCRdb re-called the multiplex PCR reads with MiXCR, one entry per CDR3 protein. The repertoire holds about 460,000 distinct CDR3 sequences, with around a fifth as singletons. Whole-study results and caveats: Favored gene segments in persistent disease were TRBV28, TRBJ1-2 and TRBJ2-5. Thyroid tissue went unstudied; only peripheral blood was examined. Accuracy could have been hurt by small sample size.

As concerns this clonotype: Its specificity is not known.

Described time point: persistent/refractory GD, antithyroid drugs over 5 years with positive TRAb. The TCR library used RNA extracted from PBMCs. Trimming at V came to 3 bases and at J to 7 bases, leaving 6 bases not matched to a gene. The CDR3 extends over 14 amino acids. The V call is TRBV12-3 or TRBV12-4, the J call TRBJ2-1, with TRBD2 identical over 7 bases. The receptor was isolated from a female donor with Graves disease. This specimen consisted of peripheral blood mononuclear cells (PBMCs), obtained when the disease was refractory, from a patient treated with antithyroid drugs. CDR3 nucleotides: TGTGCCAGCAGTTTGACGAGCGGGACGAATGAGCAGTTCTTC. It translates to CASSLTSGTNEQFF.